These 15 T cell receptor beta chains came from one sample sequenced in a study of T cell responses to AZD1222 COVID-19 vaccine. Sequenced by immunoSEQ multiplex PCR; TCRdb stores in-frame clones only, minus some. This sample has some 120,000 clones, with 75% to 85% found just once. The sequenced sample was peripheral blood, obtained 28 days after the second AZD1222 dose. The receptors were gathered from an adult who received the AZD1222 COVID-19 vaccine.

V and J are TRBV9 and TRBJ1-1; the D is unclear. Trimming pared 3 bases from V and 1 base from J, leaving 10 bases between. The CDR3 runs to 14 residues. The germline V gene encodes CDR1 SGDLS and CDR2 YYNGEE. The CDR3 protein is CASSDRVQNTEAFF. The CDR3 DNA reads as TGTGCCAGCAGCGACCGGGTTCAGAACACTGAAGCTTTCTTT.

The rearrangement uses TRBV6-1 and TRBJ1-2; D is unresolved. Germline CDR1 is MNHNS and CDR2 is SASEGT. This CDR3 region has 15 residues. Between the trimmed V and J ends, which lost 2 bases and 4 bases, there was a span of 14 bases. CDR3 nucleotide sequence: TGTGCCAGCAGTGAAATGGAGGGCGTCAGCTATGGCTACACCTTC. It encodes CASSEMEGVSYGYTF.

The chain joins TRBV4-1 to TRBJ1-1; D remains unclear. This CDR3 contains 15 residues. V was clipped by 0 bases and J by 1 base, with 9 bases between them. Looked up from germline, CDR1 is MGHRA and CDR2 is YSYEKL. CDR3 sequence (DNA): TGCGCCAGCAGCCAAGACCCGGGTAGGAACACTGAAGCTTTCTTT. It yields the protein CASSQDPGRNTEAFF.

The chain couples TRBV11-2 to TRBJ2-5, with unresolved D. The CDR3 extends over 13 amino acids. The ends were cut back, 5 bases at V and 4 bases at J, with 11 bases in the middle. Germline values: CDR1 SGHAT, CDR2 FQNNGV. The CDR3 loop is CASSNALRETQYF. The CDR3, as DNA: TGTGCCAGCAGCAACGCCCTAAGAGAGACCCAGTACTTC.

This clone appeared once. This chain connects TRBV18 to TRBJ1-1, with a tentative D call TRBD1 (6 bases). This CDR3 has 14 residues. With 2 bases removed from V and 5 bases from J, the gap between germline ends came to 12 bases. Germline V gene lookup returns CDR1 KGHSH and CDR2 LQKENI. As DNA, the CDR3 is TGTGCCAGCTCACCAACGACAGGTGGTACTGAAGCTTTCTTT. Its translation is CASSPTTGGTEAFF.

This chain joins TRBV28 and TRBJ2-3; 9 bases match TRBD2. The junction had 13 bases not matched to a gene; V was cut back by 6 bases and J by 0 bases. CDR3 length: 18 amino acids. The germline gives CDR1 MDHEN, CDR2 SYDVKM. CDR3 DNA: TGTGCCAGCAGAATTCTAGCGGGGACTATTAGGAGCACAGATACGCAGTATTTT. As protein: CASRILAGTIRSTDTQYF.

The table lists this clone with a few counts. In nucleotides, the CDR3 is TGTGCCAGCAGCCCAGGAGGGGGGTGGGATCAGCCCCAGCATTTT. It is translated as CASSPGGGWDQPQHF. The rearrangement joins TRBV6-5 to TRBJ1-5, with D possibly being TRBD1 (6 bases). Trimming took off 6 bases at V and 5 bases at J, with 17 bases between the two ends. The CDR3 totals 15 residues. CDR1 and CDR2 (germline): MNHEY, SVGAGI.

The rearrangement uses TRBV18 and TRBJ2-7; the D gene is possibly TRBD1 (5 bases). Trimming pared 6 bases from V and 3 bases from J, leaving 12 bases between. Germline V gene lookup returns CDR1 KGHSH and CDR2 LQKENI. There are 13 residues in the CDR3. This CDR3 is CASSFTDNYEQYF. CDR3 sequence (DNA): TGTGCCAGCTCGTTTACGGACAACTACGAGCAGTACTTC.

V and J are TRBV5-1 and TRBJ2-7, with a tentative D call TRBD2 (5 bases). The length of the CDR3 is 14 residues. V lost 3 bases to trimming and J lost 0 bases, with 10 bases between them. From germline, CDR1 is SGHRS and CDR2 YFSETQ. In DNA form, the CDR3 reads TGCGCCAGCAGCTGGACTGGCCCCTCCTACGAGCAGTACTTC. Translating it yields CASSWTGPSYEQYF.

The chain combines TRBV19 with TRBJ1-6, with 8 nucleotides matching TRBD1. The V gene end was trimmed by 5 bases and the J gene end by 7 bases; junction bases not matched to a gene: 4. The CDR3 loop spans 14 amino acids. Germline CDR1 reads LNHDA; CDR2 reads SQIVND (reference sequence). This CDR3 is CASSDRGTNSPLHF. The CDR3 DNA reads as TGTGCCAGTAGTGACAGGGGCACCAATTCACCCCTCCACTTT.

The gene calls are TRBV9 and TRBJ2-4, with D tentatively TRBD2 (6 bases). CDR1 is SGDLS and CDR2 is YYNGEE in the germline V gene. The CDR3 contains 13 residues. V lost 7 bases and J lost 6, with 14 bases in between. CDR3 nucleotide sequence: TGTGCCAGCCGATCACCCGGGGGAAACATTCAGTACTTC. Translating it yields CASRSPGGNIQYF.

The genes are TRBV7-6 and TRBJ2-1; 9 bases match TRBD1. Germline CDR1 is SGHVS and CDR2 is FNYEAQ. V shed 2 bases and J 7 bases; nucleotides not matched to a gene: 6. CDR3 length: 15 amino acids. CDR3 sequence (DNA): TGTGCCAGCAGCTTAAGGGGACAGGGTAGAAATGAGCAGTTCTTC. Its translation is CASSLRGQGRNEQFF.

The chain uses TRBV7-9 and TRBJ1-5, with D possibly being TRBD1 (6 bases). V gave up 3 bases and J gave up 3 bases, with 12 bases separating them. This CDR3 is 15 amino acids long. Germline V gene sequence: CDR1 SEHNR, CDR2 FQNEAQ (reference sequence). CDR3 sequence reads: CASSFQGGLNQPQHF. The CDR3 nucleotides are TGTGCCAGCAGCTTCCAAGGGGGTCTCAATCAGCCCCAGCATTTT.

The chain uses TRBV10-1 and TRBJ1-6; D is possibly TRBD1 (5 bases). Germline CDR1 reads WNHNN; CDR2 reads SYGVQD (reference sequence). V was shortened by 3 bases and J by 7 bases, with 22 bases between the two germline ends. The CDR3 sequence is 18 residues long. The CDR3 region is CASSETGRIFAENSPLHF. CDR3 nucleotides: TGCGCCAGCAGTGAAACGGGACGGATTTTTGCTGAAAATTCACCCCTCCACTTT.

This chain uses TRBV6-5 with TRBJ1-1; D not resolved. Germline assignment: CDR1 MNHEY and CDR2 SVGAGI. The CDR3 covers 11 residues. Trimming left V 3 bases short and J 5 bases short, with 4 bases between. DNA for the CDR3: TGTGCCAGCAGTTATCGGACTGAAGCTTTCTTT. Translated, it gives CASSYRTEAFF.